This entry lists 11 T cell receptor beta chains sequenced from one sample in a study of low-dose radiotherapy and immunotherapy resistance in tumors. Regarding time point: before trial treatment. Primers targeting TRAV and TRBV primed first-strand cDNA, covering alpha and beta chains. It was with a constant-region primer and a V-primer adapter that TCRs were amplified over approximately 18 PCR cycles. A single record per CDR3 protein comes from TCRdb applying MiXCR to the reads. Among fewer than 95,000 distinct CDR3 sequences, under 9.5% were seen once, and the ten largest hold about 1%. The source material was PBMCs, sampled before treatment. These receptors all stem from a male donor with prostate cancer.

This clonotype was recorded at least ten times. This rearrangement joins TRBV2 to TRBJ2-6, with D possibly matching TRBD1 (5 bases). V was trimmed by 4 bases and J by 0 bases, leaving 7 bases between them. Germline CDR1 and CDR2: SNHLY and FYNNEI. The CDR3 has 15 amino acids. CDR3 loop: CASSGQSSGANVLTF. CDR3 nucleotides: TGTGCCAGCAGTGGACAGTCCTCTGGGGCCAACGTCCTGACTTTC.

This clonotype was picked up many times. The chain combines TRBV18 with TRBJ2-7; D perhaps matches TRBD2 (5 bases). Germline V lookup: CDR1 KGHSH, CDR2 LQKENI. This CDR3 has 15 residues. V shed 3 bases and J shed 2 bases, with 14 bases lying between them. Here the CDR3 reads CASSPQEAVAYEQYF. Written as DNA, the CDR3 is TGTGCCAGCTCACCCCAGGAGGCAGTAGCCTACGAGCAGTACTTC.

This clonotype was observed at least ten times. This sequence joins TRBV4-3 and TRBJ2-7; TRBD2 is a possible D gene (5 bases). Germline V lookup: CDR1 LGHNA, CDR2 YSLEER. Trimming cost V 3 bases and J 6 bases, with 6 bases left between them. The CDR3 spans 11 residues. CDR3 region: CASSHRGEQYF. The CDR3 DNA reads TGCGCCAGCAGCCATCGGGGCGAGCAGTACTTC.

This clonotype was recorded many times. The gene calls are TRBV12-3 or TRBV12-4 and TRBJ2-7, with D hard to call. The V gene lost 3 bases and the J gene lost 5 bases, with 5 bases spanning the gap. This CDR3 has 11 residues. The DNA of the CDR3 is TGTGCCAGCAGTTTGGGGAACGAGCAGTACTTC. This encodes CASSLGNEQYF.

In its sample, this clonotype was seen many times. The CDR3 bases are TGTGCCAGCTCAACAAACAGGGGGCTGACTGGAAACACCATATATTTT. Its protein is CASSTNRGLTGNTIYF. The gene calls are TRBV18 and TRBJ1-3, with 9 nucleotides matching TRBD1. The germline V gene has CDR1 KGHSH and CDR2 LQKENI. After removal of 5 bases from V and 2 bases from J, the junction contained 7 bases not matched to a gene. CDR3 length: 16 residues.

This clonotype came up many times. Germline and junction disagree at one end, which may indicate a read error. The chain combines TRBV13 with TRBJ2-3, with TRBD2 identical over 9 bases. Germline V gives CDR1 PRHDT, CDR2 FYEKMQ (reference sequence). The CDR3 extends over 15 amino acids. Here the CDR3 reads CASSYRGTSKDTQYF. For the CDR3, the DNA is TGTGCCAGCAGCTATAGAGGGACTAGCAAAGATACGCAGTATTTT.

This clonotype was counted ten times or more. The chain combines TRBV20-1 with TRBJ2-2, with D unresolved. Trimming shortened V by 0 bases and J by 6 bases, and 14 bases separated the two germline ends. There are 15 residues in the CDR3. The germline CDR1 and CDR2 sequences are DFQATT and SNEGSKA (reference sequence). CDR3 residues: CSARDGDKGAGELFF. CDR3 DNA: TGCAGTGCTAGAGATGGGGATAAGGGCGCCGGGGAGCTGTTTTTT.

This clonotype was recorded at least ten times. The rearrangement joins TRBV28 to TRBJ2-3; 7 bases line up with TRBD1. The junction had 9 bases not matched to a gene; V was cut back by 4 bases and J by 5 bases. The CDR3 has 15 residues. CDR1 is MDHEN and CDR2 is SYDVKM in the germline V gene. The CDR3 coding sequence is TGTGCCAGCAGTTCCCCGGGACAGCAAGGAGATACGCAGTATTTT. Translating gives CASSSPGQQGDTQYF.

This clonotype was observed at least ten times. The chain joins TRBV9 to TRBJ2-2; no clear D gene. CDR1 is SGDLS, CDR2 YYNGEE, per germline. V was pared by 6 bases and J by 5 bases, with 8 bases between. The CDR3 runs 12 residues. CDR3 protein: CASTSATGELFF. The CDR3 DNA reads as TGTGCCAGCACCTCGGCTACCGGGGAGCTGTTTTTT. The complete variable domain, with remaining parts taken from reference TRBV9 and TRBJ2-2, reads DSGVTQTPKHLITATGQRVTLRCSPRSGDLSVYWYQQSLDQGLQFLIQYYNGEERAKGNILERFSAQQFPDLHSELNLSSLELGDSALYFCASTSATGELFFGEGSRLTVL.

The chain has TRBV19 and TRBJ2-2, with TRBD1 identical over 8 bases. This CDR3 comprises 16 residues. The trim removed 8 bases at V and 4 bases at J, leaving 12 bases unmatched. Germline V gives CDR1 LNHDA, CDR2 SQIVND (reference sequence). The CDR3: CASSFWTGRATGELFF. DNA of the CDR3: TGTGCCAGTTCATTTTGGACAGGGAGAGCCACCGGGGAGCTGTTTTTT.

The chain is built from TRBV20-1 and TRBJ2-1, with 9 bases fitting TRBD2. CDR3 size: 16 residues. Per the germline V gene, CDR1 is DFQATT and CDR2 is SNEGSKA (reference sequence). The V segment lost 1 base and the J segment 7 bases; nucleotides outside the gene matches: 11. As DNA, the CDR3 is TGCAGTGCTAGAGCGAGCGGGAGGATTATTGGAAATGAGCAGTTCTTC. Translating it yields CSARASGRIIGNEQFF.